These 19 T cell receptor beta chains came from one sample sequenced in a study of blood T cell repertoires in COVID-19. Here immunoSEQ multiplex PCR was the method, and the copy in TCRdb shows in-frame clones only, minus some. The sample records some 86,000 clones, more than 70% being singletons. Material for sequencing was peripheral blood. The receptors shown here come from a woman between 65 and 79 years old with acute or convalescent COVID-19.

The rearrangement joins TRBV21-1 to TRBJ1-5; the table gives TRBD1 as D, unverified against the DNA. TRBV21-1 is recorded as a pseudogene. CDR3 size: 20 residues. The CDR3 sequence is CASSKGFGDRGYTGNQPQHF. CDR3 sequence (DNA): TGTGCCAGCAGCAAAGGTTTTGGGGACAGGGGATATACGGGCAATCAGCCCCAGCATTTT.

This chain links TRBV5-1 with TRBJ1-1; 7 bases match TRBD1. The CDR3 is 14 amino acids. After removal of 4 bases from V and 3 bases from J, the junction contained 6 bases not matched to a gene. Germline V CDR1 and CDR2: SGHRS, YFSETQ. The CDR3 nucleotides are TGCGCCAGCAGCGAGACAGGGCGGGACACTGAAGCTTTCTTT. It encodes CASSETGRDTEAFF.

The rearrangement uses TRBV11-3 and TRBJ2-3; D remains ambiguous. This CDR3 has 15 residues. V was cut by 5 bases and J by 1 base, with 13 bases left in between. Germline CDR1 is SGHNT and CDR2 is YENEEA. CDR3 nucleotide sequence: TGTGCCAGCAGCCGAACTAACCTCCGCACAGATACGCAGTATTTT. Translated, it gives CASSRTNLRTDTQYF. Based on the CDR3 plus reference TRBV11-3 and TRBJ2-3, the full variable domain is EAGVVQSPRYKIIEKKQPVAFWCNPISGHNTLYWYLQNLGQGPELLIRYENEEAVDDSQLPKDRFSAERLKGVDSTLKIQPAELGDSAVYLCASSRTNLRTDTQYFGPGTRLTVL.

This clone rates as medium-sized. The chain carries TRBV18 and TRBJ1-2; 9 nucleotides match TRBD1. V lost 3 bases and J lost 4; bases outside the gene matches: 3. Germline CDR1 and CDR2: KGHSH and LQKENI. This CDR3 has 14 residues. The CDR3 sequence is CASSPGQGLYGYTF. The DNA of the CDR3 is TGTGCCAGCTCACCGGGACAGGGCCTCTATGGCTACACCTTC.

This clone was seen a single time. The CDR3 bases are TGTGCCAGCCGGACAACCGCGAACACCGGGGAGCTGTTTTTT. Translating gives CASRTTANTGELFF. V usage is TRBV19 and J usage is TRBJ2-2; D might be TRBD1 (5 bases). This CDR3 contains 14 residues. The V end was cut by 9 bases, the J end by 0 bases, with 11 bases between. Per germline, CDR1 LNHDA and CDR2 SQIVND (reference sequence).

The V gene is TRBV6-4, the J gene TRBJ2-1; 9 positions match TRBD2. Per germline, CDR1 MRHNA and CDR2 SNTAGT. The trim removed 3 bases at V and 8 bases at J, leaving 8 bases unmatched. The CDR3 contains 15 residues. CDR3 nucleotide sequence: TGTGCCAGCAGTGAATCTTCTAGCGGGATATATGAGCAGTTCTTC. This encodes CASSESSSGIYEQFF.

The chain uses TRBV9 and TRBJ2-3; 12 positions match TRBD2. The V segment lost 0 bases and the J segment 2 bases; nucleotides outside the gene matches: 1. The CDR3 runs to 16 residues. Germline values: CDR1 SGDLS, CDR2 YYNGEE. This chain's CDR3 is CASSVGLAGVTDTQYF. CDR3 DNA: TGTGCCAGCAGCGTAGGACTAGCGGGGGTCACAGATACGCAGTATTTT.

The chain recombines TRBV7-9 with TRBJ1-1, with TRBD1 matching 8 bases. Germline trimming cut 5 bases from V and 3 bases from J; bases unmatched to any gene: 11. In germline, CDR1 is SEHNR, CDR2 FQNEAQ (reference sequence). CDR3 length: 16 amino acids. This CDR3 is CASSRQKNRGDTEAFF. Here the CDR3 DNA reads TGTGCCAGCAGCCGTCAGAAGAACAGGGGGGACACTGAAGCTTTCTTT.

The J gene is TRBJ2-1, the V gene TRBV29-1; D possibly corresponds to TRBD1 (6 bases). The CDR3 runs to 14 residues. CDR1 and CDR2 from the germline V gene are SQVTM and ANQGSEA. The V end lost 6 bases, the J end lost 0 bases, and 12 bases lay between the germline ends. As DNA, the CDR3 is TGCAGCGTCTCCGGACAGAGCTCCTACAATGAGCAGTTCTTC. Translated: CSVSGQSSYNEQFF.

The CDR3 DNA reads as TGCGCCAGCTCAGTCAGGGGGGGCAGGGAGGGACTAGGCAATCAGCCCCAGCATTTT. Its translation is CASSVRGGREGLGNQPQHF. The gene calls are TRBV4-3 and TRBJ1-5; 7 bases fit TRBD1. Germline CDR1 is LGHNA and CDR2 is YSLEER. The V segment lost 8 bases and the J segment 2 bases; nucleotides outside the gene matches: 21. CDR3 length equals 19 residues.

The rearrangement links TRBV10-3 to TRBJ1-1; 8 positions match TRBD1. Germline V CDR1 and CDR2: ENHRY, SYGVKD. V dropped 5 bases and J dropped 3; count of bases not matched to a gene: 14. The CDR3 spans 17 residues. The CDR3 nucleotides are TGTGCCATCAGTCCGACAGGGGTTGGCAAGGGGGACACTGAAGCTTTCTTT. Residues: CAISPTGVGKGDTEAFF.

The genes are TRBV10-2 and TRBJ2-5; 8 nucleotides agree with TRBD2. Trimming at V came to 1 base and at J to 0 bases, leaving 4 bases not matched to a gene. Germline V gene lookup returns CDR1 WSHSY and CDR2 SAAADI. There are 16 residues in the CDR3. The CDR3 here is CASSELVAGNQETQYF. The DNA of the CDR3 is TGCGCCAGCAGTGAGTTGGTAGCGGGAAACCAAGAGACCCAGTACTTC.

V is TRBV5-5 and J is TRBJ2-7; 9 bases are a match to TRBD2. The germline V gene has CDR1 SGHKS and CDR2 YYEKEE (reference sequence). The junction had 7 bases not matched to a gene; V was cut back by 3 bases and J by 3 bases. CDR3 length: 15 amino acids. CDR3 DNA sequence: TGTGCCAGCAGCTCGAATAGCGGGAGTGGCTACGAGCAGTACGTC. It specifies CASSSNSGSGYEQYV.

This chain joins TRBV5-1 and TRBJ2-1, with TRBD1 identical over 10 bases. From germline, CDR1 is SGHRS and CDR2 YFSETQ. The CDR3 covers 13 residues. Losses at the gene ends were 5 bases for V and 7 bases for J; bases not matched to a gene: 3. DNA for the CDR3: TGCGCCAGCAGTCTGGACAGGGGGAATGAGCAGTTCTTC. Translated, it gives CASSLDRGNEQFF.

This chain links TRBV7-8 with TRBJ1-3; D call uncertain. Trimming removed 0 bases from V and 0 bases from J, with 12 bases in between. The CDR3 contains 17 residues. Germline CDR1 and CDR2: SGHVS and FQNEAQ. CDR3 DNA: TGTGCCAGCAGCTTAGCGGGCGCGGGAGGCTCTGGAAACACCATATATTTT. This codes for CASSLAGAGGSGNTIYF.

This clone was observed a handful of times. V usage is TRBV30 and J usage is TRBJ1-2, with 8 bases aligning to TRBD1. Germline values: CDR1 GTSNPN, CDR2 SVGIG (reference sequence). The V and J ends lost 5 bases and 8 bases, in that order; junction bases with no gene match: 7. This CDR3 region has 12 residues. CDR3 coding DNA: TGTGCCTGGTCCAGGGGGCTGGGGGGCTACACCTTC. It translates to CAWSRGLGGYTF.

DNA of the CDR3: TGTGCCAGTAGACCCGCGGCGGGGTACAATGAGCAGTTCTTC. Amino acid sequence: CASRPAAGYNEQFF. The chain links TRBV19 to TRBJ2-1; weak D call: TRBD2 (6 bases). V lost 6 bases to trimming and J lost 4 bases, with 13 bases between them. The CDR3 has 14 amino acids. CDR1 is LNHDA, CDR2 SQIVND, per germline (reference sequence).

The gene calls are TRBV19 and TRBJ2-1, with 9 bases that match TRBD2. Losses at the gene ends were 5 bases for V and 12 bases for J; bases not matched to a gene: 11. This CDR3 has 14 amino acids. Germline values: CDR1 LNHDA, CDR2 SQIVND (reference sequence). This CDR3 is CASSFSGRPLTQFF. The CDR3 DNA reads as TGTGCCAGTAGTTTCAGCGGGAGGCCGTTAACGCAGTTCTTC.

The chain carries TRBV7-9 and TRBJ2-1; possibly TRBD1 for D (6 bases). V lost 2 bases and J 8 bases, leaving 16 bases between the germline ends. Per germline, CDR1 SEHNR and CDR2 FQNEAQ (reference sequence). CDR3 length: 15 residues. CDR3 sequence: CASSLTGGVRYEQFF. The CDR3 DNA follows: TGTGCCAGCAGCTTAACTGGGGGCGTCCGCTATGAGCAGTTCTTC.